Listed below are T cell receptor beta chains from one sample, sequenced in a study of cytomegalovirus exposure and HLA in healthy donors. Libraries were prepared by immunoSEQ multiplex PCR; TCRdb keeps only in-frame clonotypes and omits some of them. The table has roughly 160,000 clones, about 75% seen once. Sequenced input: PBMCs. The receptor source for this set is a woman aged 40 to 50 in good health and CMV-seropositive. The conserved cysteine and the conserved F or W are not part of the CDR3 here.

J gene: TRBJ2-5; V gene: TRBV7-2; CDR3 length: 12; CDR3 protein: ASSFRRGVETQY
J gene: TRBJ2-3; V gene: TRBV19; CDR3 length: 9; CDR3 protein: ASNGWDTQY
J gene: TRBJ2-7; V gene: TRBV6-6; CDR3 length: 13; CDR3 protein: ASSYTADFVYEQY
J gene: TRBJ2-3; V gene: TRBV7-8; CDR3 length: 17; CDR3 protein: ASSSGTSGRARDQDTQY
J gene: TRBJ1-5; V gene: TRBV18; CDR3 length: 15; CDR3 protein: ASSPTRVRGNNQPQH
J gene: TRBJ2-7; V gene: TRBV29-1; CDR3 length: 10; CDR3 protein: SVEQGAGEQY
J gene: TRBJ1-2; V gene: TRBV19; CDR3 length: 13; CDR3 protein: ASSKQGTRSYGYT
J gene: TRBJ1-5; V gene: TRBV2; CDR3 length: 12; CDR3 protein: ASSARRDWQPQH
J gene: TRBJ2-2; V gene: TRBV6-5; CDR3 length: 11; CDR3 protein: ASTGRDTGELF
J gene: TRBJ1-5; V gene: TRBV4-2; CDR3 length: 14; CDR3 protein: ASSQDSAGAYQPQH